This is a list of T cell receptor beta chains from one sample in a study of T cell repertoires in cytomegalovirus infection. TCRdb redid the calling of the reads with MiXCR, one entry per CDR3 protein. Of approximately 130,000 distinct CDR3 sequences in the sample, roughly 9% were seen once. Sequencing used PBMCs. These receptors all stem from a human donor in good health (CMV status not recorded). Some clones in this sample may be carry-over from other donors' samples. CDR3s include the opening cysteine and the closing phenylalanine or tryptophan. D genes are given only for firm matches. Size is stated for part of the rows, as once, few or many counts, or as a class when the clone is expanded.

j_call: TRBJ1-1
v_call: TRBV12-3/TRBV12-4
d_call: NA
clone_size: many
cdr3_aa: CASSHPGGQAFF
cdr3_nt: TGTGCCAGCAGCCATCCTGGGGGCCAAGCTTTCTTT

j_call: TRBJ1-1
v_call: TRBV6-5
d_call: NA
clone_size: few
cdr3_aa: CASREGGTSNTEAFF
cdr3_nt: TGTGCCAGCAGGGAGGGAGGGACGTCAAACACTGAAGCTTTCTTT

j_call: TRBJ1-1
v_call: TRBV12-3/TRBV12-4
d_call: TRBD1
clone_size: many
cdr3_aa: CASTTTGVNTEAFF
cdr3_nt: TGTGCCAGCACCACGACAGGGGTTAACACTGAAGCTTTCTTT

j_call: TRBJ2-1
v_call: TRBV4-2
d_call: TRBD2
clone_size: NA
cdr3_aa: CASSQDKGGGAGNEQFF
cdr3_nt: TGTGCCAGCAGCCAAGATAAGGGCGGGGGGGCGGGAAATGAGCAGTTCTTC

j_call: TRBJ1-1
v_call: TRBV6-2/TRBV6-3
d_call: NA
clone_size: NA
cdr3_aa: CASSYSGTLPEAFF
cdr3_nt: TGTGCCAGCAGTTACTCTGGGACGTTGCCCGAAGCTTTCTTT

j_call: TRBJ1-1
v_call: TRBV7-2
d_call: NA
clone_size: many
cdr3_aa: CASSLLAQGVHTEAFF
cdr3_nt: TGTGCCAGCAGCCTATTGGCACAGGGCGTCCACACTGAAGCTTTCTTT

j_call: TRBJ2-1
v_call: TRBV5-1
d_call: NA
clone_size: NA
cdr3_aa: CASCSAGTVYNEQLF
cdr3_nt: TGCGCCAGCTGCTCAGCCGGGACGGTCTACAATGAGCAGTTATTC

j_call: TRBJ1-1
v_call: TRBV7-2
d_call: TRBD1
clone_size: many
cdr3_aa: CASSPGDSMMNTEAFF
cdr3_nt: TGTGCCAGCAGCCCCGGGGACAGCATGATGAACACTGAAGCTTTCTTT

j_call: TRBJ1-1
v_call: TRBV7-3
d_call: NA
clone_size: many
cdr3_aa: CASSLTGVEDTEAFF
cdr3_nt: TGTGCCAGCAGCTTAACCGGGGTGGAGGACACTGAAGCTTTCTTT

j_call: TRBJ2-3
v_call: TRBV2
d_call: NA
clone_size: many
cdr3_aa: CASSRDSTDTQYF
cdr3_nt: TGTGCCAGCAGCCGGGACAGCACAGATACGCAGTATTTT

j_call: TRBJ1-1
v_call: TRBV3-1
d_call: NA
clone_size: many
cdr3_aa: CASSQDGRKNTEAFF
cdr3_nt: TGTGCCAGCAGCCAAGATGGGCGTAAGAACACTGAAGCTTTCTTT

j_call: TRBJ2-5
v_call: TRBV20-1
d_call: TRBD2
clone_size: NA
cdr3_aa: CSVPGGIETQYF
cdr3_nt: TGCAGTGTCCCGGGAGGGATCGAGACCCAGTACTTC

j_call: TRBJ1-4
v_call: TRBV28
d_call: NA
clone_size: many
cdr3_aa: CASSLGGVEKLFF
cdr3_nt: TGTGCCAGCAGTTTAGGGGGTGTTGAAAAACTGTTTTTT

j_call: TRBJ1-5
v_call: TRBV27
d_call: NA
clone_size: NA
cdr3_aa: CASKDFYSNQPQHF
cdr3_nt: TGTGCCAGCAAGGACTTTTATAGCAATCAGCCCCAGCATTTT

j_call: TRBJ1-3
v_call: TRBV7-8
d_call: NA
clone_size: many
cdr3_aa: CASSLVAGAGNTIYF
cdr3_nt: TGTGCCAGCAGCTTAGTGGCAGGGGCTGGAAACACCATATATTTT

j_call: TRBJ1-1
v_call: TRBV6-6
d_call: NA
clone_size: few
cdr3_aa: CASTNPPENTEAFF
cdr3_nt: TGTGCCAGCACCAACCCCCCAGAGAACACTGAAGCTTTCTTT

j_call: TRBJ2-7
v_call: TRBV6-5
d_call: NA
clone_size: many
cdr3_aa: CASSLHTQNPGAGEQYF
cdr3_nt: TGTGCCAGCAGTCTACACACACAAAATCCGGGGGCTGGCGAGCAGTACTTC

j_call: TRBJ2-1
v_call: TRBV5-4
d_call: NA
clone_size: many
cdr3_aa: CASSLPGGEQFF
cdr3_nt: TGTGCCAGCAGCCTCCCCGGGGGTGAGCAGTTCTTC

j_call: TRBJ2-3
v_call: TRBV19
d_call: NA
clone_size: many
cdr3_aa: CASSIDPVSGRKKSTDTQYF
cdr3_nt: TGTGCCAGTAGTATAGATCCCGTTTCCGGCCGGAAAAAGAGCACAGATACGCAGTATTTT

j_call: TRBJ1-5
v_call: TRBV12-3/TRBV12-4
d_call: NA
clone_size: NA
cdr3_aa: CASTGVDQPQHF
cdr3_nt: TGTGCCAGCACTGGGGTTGATCAGCCCCAGCATTTT

j_call: TRBJ1-4
v_call: TRBV6-6
d_call: NA
clone_size: many
cdr3_aa: CASKNPGDEKLFF
cdr3_nt: TGTGCCAGCAAGAACCCGGGTGATGAAAAACTGTTTTTT

j_call: TRBJ2-5
v_call: TRBV24-1
d_call: NA
clone_size: many
cdr3_aa: CATSGPAETQYF
cdr3_nt: TGTGCCACCAGTGGACCTGCGGAGACCCAGTACTTC

j_call: TRBJ2-7
v_call: TRBV4-1
d_call: NA
clone_size: many
cdr3_aa: CASSQSIMSGEQYF
cdr3_nt: TGCGCCAGCAGCCAAAGTATAATGTCGGGGGAGCAGTACTTC

j_call: TRBJ1-5
v_call: TRBV12-5
d_call: NA
clone_size: few
cdr3_aa: CASGLVDSSNQPQHF
cdr3_nt: TGTGCTAGTGGTTTGGTCGACAGTAGCAATCAGCCCCAGCATTTT

j_call: TRBJ2-5
v_call: TRBV5-4
d_call: NA
clone_size: many
cdr3_aa: CASSSRELKTQETQYF
cdr3_nt: TGTGCCAGCAGCTCCCGGGAACTAAAAACTCAAGAGACCCAGTACTTC

j_call: TRBJ2-1
v_call: TRBV18
d_call: NA
clone_size: NA
cdr3_aa: CASSQTPRNEQFF
cdr3_nt: TGTGCCAGCTCACAAACTCCTAGGAATGAGCAGTTCTTC

j_call: TRBJ1-6
v_call: TRBV20-1
d_call: NA
clone_size: many
cdr3_aa: CSARGGNSPLHF
cdr3_nt: TGCAGTGCTAGGGGAGGGAATTCACCCCTCCACTTT

j_call: TRBJ2-7
v_call: TRBV20-1
d_call: TRBD1
clone_size: few
cdr3_aa: CSARRGQVSYEQYF
cdr3_nt: TGCAGTGCTAGACGCGGACAGGTCTCCTACGAGCAGTACTTC

j_call: TRBJ2-1
v_call: TRBV7-2
d_call: NA
clone_size: many
cdr3_aa: CASSSPIRAEQFF
cdr3_nt: TGTGCCAGCAGCTCCCCGATACGGGCGGAGCAGTTCTTC

j_call: TRBJ2-1
v_call: TRBV28
d_call: NA
clone_size: many
cdr3_aa: CASSLPGLQIYEQFF
cdr3_nt: TGTGCCAGCAGCTTACCGGGACTCCAGATTTATGAGCAGTTCTTC

j_call: TRBJ1-2
v_call: TRBV2
d_call: TRBD1
clone_size: many
cdr3_aa: CASSADRGQYGYTF
cdr3_nt: TGTGCCAGCAGTGCCGACAGGGGTCAATATGGCTACACCTTC

j_call: TRBJ1-1
v_call: TRBV29-1
d_call: NA
clone_size: NA
cdr3_aa: CSVGEAKGEAFF
cdr3_nt: TGCAGCGTTGGGGAAGCCAAGGGAGAAGCTTTCTTT

j_call: TRBJ2-5
v_call: TRBV28
d_call: NA
clone_size: few
cdr3_aa: CASSPNPPRSQETQYF
cdr3_nt: TGTGCCAGCAGTCCGAACCCACCGAGATCCCAAGAGACCCAGTACTTC

j_call: TRBJ2-3
v_call: TRBV3-1
d_call: NA
clone_size: NA
cdr3_aa: CASSLREFTDTQYF
cdr3_nt: TGTGCCAGCAGCTTACGGGAGTTCACAGATACGCAGTATTTT

j_call: TRBJ1-1
v_call: TRBV10-3
d_call: NA
clone_size: many
cdr3_aa: CAIGSREGEAFF
cdr3_nt: TGTGCCATTGGGAGCAGGGAGGGTGAAGCTTTCTTT

j_call: TRBJ1-1
v_call: TRBV7-8
d_call: NA
clone_size: many
cdr3_aa: CASSWDHEAFF
cdr3_nt: TGTGCCAGCAGCTGGGACCATGAAGCTTTCTTT

j_call: TRBJ1-2
v_call: TRBV28
d_call: NA
clone_size: few
cdr3_aa: CASSLDASGYTF
cdr3_nt: TGTGCCAGCAGTTTGGACGCCTCGGGCTACACCTTC

j_call: TRBJ1-5
v_call: TRBV3-1
d_call: NA
clone_size: few
cdr3_aa: CASSQGRGVNQPQHF
cdr3_nt: TGTGCCAGCAGCCAAGGAAGGGGGGTGAATCAGCCCCAGCATTTT

j_call: TRBJ1-2
v_call: TRBV7-8
d_call: NA
clone_size: many
cdr3_aa: CASSLSGTDYGYTF
cdr3_nt: TGTGCCAGCAGCTTATCCGGGACTGACTATGGCTACACCTTC

j_call: TRBJ1-5
v_call: TRBV29-1
d_call: TRBD1
clone_size: few
cdr3_aa: CSYSTGNGNQPQHF
cdr3_nt: TGCAGCTACTCGACAGGGAACGGCAATCAGCCCCAGCATTTT

j_call: TRBJ1-4
v_call: TRBV7-9
d_call: NA
clone_size: many
cdr3_aa: CASSHWGRGMRKLFF
cdr3_nt: TGTGCCAGCAGCCACTGGGGCAGGGGCATGCGAAAACTGTTTTTT

j_call: TRBJ2-7
v_call: TRBV6-2/TRBV6-3
d_call: TRBD1
clone_size: many
cdr3_aa: CASSPSAGTGVYEQYF
cdr3_nt: TGTGCCAGCAGTCCATCGGCCGGGACAGGGGTCTACGAGCAGTACTTC

j_call: TRBJ2-5
v_call: TRBV20-1
d_call: TRBD2
clone_size: many
cdr3_aa: CSAPGTIEETQYF
cdr3_nt: TGCAGTGCTCCTGGGACTATCGAAGAGACCCAGTACTTC

j_call: TRBJ1-1
v_call: TRBV29-1
d_call: NA
clone_size: few
cdr3_aa: CSVGIDTEAFF
cdr3_nt: TGCAGCGTTGGTATAGACACTGAAGCTTTCTTT

j_call: TRBJ2-7
v_call: TRBV7-9
d_call: NA
clone_size: many
cdr3_aa: CASSLDGITYEQYF
cdr3_nt: TGTGCCAGCAGCTTAGATGGGATTACCTACGAGCAGTACTTC

j_call: TRBJ2-7
v_call: TRBV25-1
d_call: NA
clone_size: NA
cdr3_aa: CASNRVGEQYF
cdr3_nt: TGTGCCAGCAATAGGGTTGGCGAGCAGTACTTC